This TCR beta chain was profiled in a study of T cell changes during pregnancy in multiple sclerosis. The method was immunoSEQ multiplex PCR; TCRdb's version includes in-frame clones alone and lacks a portion of them. The sample consists of about 47,000 clones, around 92% of them appearing once. CDR1 SGHAT and CDR2 FQNNGV come from the germline V gene. V was clipped by 1 base and J by 4 bases, with 13 bases between them. The CDR3 is 15 residues long. The chain combines TRBV11-2 with TRBJ1-2; maybe TRBD1 (5 bases). The TCR comes from a female donor with multiple sclerosis, enrolled in a pregnancy study. Sequences were derived from peripheral blood, sampled in the third trimester of pregnancy. The CDR3: CASSLGTLPVYGYTF. CDR3 bases: TGTGCCAGCAGCTTAGGGACACTCCCGGTCTATGGCTACACCTTC.